These T cell receptor beta chains were read from a single sample in a study of T cell responses to AZD1222 COVID-19 vaccine. Sequenced by immunoSEQ multiplex PCR; TCRdb stores in-frame clones only, minus some. Among fewer than 120,000 clones listed, over 85% were seen once. This specimen consisted of peripheral blood, obtained 28 days after the second AZD1222 dose. These receptors all come from an adult who received the AZD1222 COVID-19 vaccine. Each CDR3 is given with its conserved first and last residue. Each record gives: clone size, V gene, J gene, D gene, CDR3 protein, CDR3 DNA. D genes are given only for firm matches. Expanded clones get a size class; other rows say once, few or many, or leave the size out.

clone_size: -
v_call: TRBV7-3
j_call: TRBJ2-1
d_call: -
cdr3_aa: CASSFIHNEQFF
cdr3_nt: TGTGCCAGCAGCTTCATCCACAATGAGCAGTTCTTC

clone_size: -
v_call: TRBV2
j_call: TRBJ2-7
d_call: TRBD1
cdr3_aa: CASTRDRGYYEQYF
cdr3_nt: TGTGCCAGCACCAGGGACAGGGGGTACTACGAGCAGTACTTC

clone_size: -
v_call: TRBV11-3
j_call: TRBJ2-5
d_call: -
cdr3_aa: CASSLRGEETQYF
cdr3_nt: TGTGCCAGCAGCTTGAGGGGAGAAGAGACCCAGTACTTC

clone_size: -
v_call: TRBV19
j_call: TRBJ2-6
d_call: -
cdr3_aa: CASSIERSGANVLTF
cdr3_nt: TGTGCCAGTAGTATAGAGCGCTCTGGGGCCAACGTCCTGACTTTC

clone_size: few
v_call: TRBV7-2
j_call: TRBJ1-5
d_call: TRBD1
cdr3_aa: CASRPDRVVNQPQHF
cdr3_nt: TGTGCCAGCAGACCTGACAGGGTCGTCAATCAGCCCCAGCATTTT

clone_size: once
v_call: TRBV18
j_call: TRBJ1-5
d_call: TRBD1
cdr3_aa: CASSRRDRVGNQPQHF
cdr3_nt: TGTGCCAGCTCACGCCGGGACAGGGTGGGCAATCAGCCCCAGCATTTT

clone_size: -
v_call: TRBV15
j_call: TRBJ2-7
d_call: -
cdr3_aa: CATSRDHEEFSYEQYF
cdr3_nt: TGTGCCACCAGCAGAGATCACGAGGAATTCTCCTACGAGCAGTACTTC

clone_size: -
v_call: TRBV20-1
j_call: TRBJ1-5
d_call: -
cdr3_aa: CSASWGSQPQHF
cdr3_nt: TGCAGTGCTAGTTGGGGGAGTCAGCCCCAGCATTTT

clone_size: -
v_call: TRBV5-1
j_call: TRBJ2-6
d_call: TRBD1
cdr3_aa: CASRSQGAPGANVLTF
cdr3_nt: TGCGCCAGCAGGTCACAGGGGGCCCCTGGGGCCAACGTCCTGACTTTC

clone_size: -
v_call: TRBV11-3
j_call: TRBJ2-1
d_call: TRBD2
cdr3_aa: CASSTSSGTSGGSEQFF
cdr3_nt: TGTGCCAGCAGCACGTCCTCTGGGACTAGCGGGGGTAGTGAGCAGTTCTTC

clone_size: -
v_call: TRBV6-5
j_call: TRBJ1-3
d_call: TRBD1
cdr3_aa: CASALRGPSGNTIYF
cdr3_nt: TGTGCCAGTGCTTTGAGGGGGCCCTCTGGAAACACCATATATTTT

clone_size: -
v_call: TRBV18
j_call: TRBJ1-2
d_call: -
cdr3_aa: CASSPLTRGHYGYTF
cdr3_nt: TGTGCCAGCTCACCACTTACGAGGGGACACTATGGCTACACCTTC

clone_size: -
v_call: TRBV12-3/TRBV12-4
j_call: TRBJ1-5
d_call: -
cdr3_aa: CASSLSGTPQHF
cdr3_nt: TGTGCCAGCAGTTTATCCGGTACGCCCCAGCATTTT

clone_size: -
v_call: TRBV19
j_call: TRBJ1-2
d_call: -
cdr3_aa: CASQVSRRRLSYGYTF
cdr3_nt: TGTGCCAGCCAAGTATCCCGTAGAAGGCTTAGCTATGGCTACACCTTC

clone_size: -
v_call: TRBV5-1
j_call: TRBJ1-1
d_call: TRBD1
cdr3_aa: CASATQGAAEAFF
cdr3_nt: TGCGCCAGCGCCACCCAGGGGGCTGCTGAAGCTTTCTTT

clone_size: -
v_call: TRBV9
j_call: TRBJ2-2
d_call: -
cdr3_aa: CASSVRGRGTGELFF
cdr3_nt: TGTGCCAGCAGCGTAAGAGGGCGAGGGACCGGGGAGCTGTTTTTT

clone_size: -
v_call: TRBV12-3/TRBV12-4
j_call: TRBJ1-1
d_call: -
cdr3_aa: CASRQTGYSEAFF
cdr3_nt: TGTGCCAGCAGGCAAACAGGGTATAGTGAAGCTTTCTTT

clone_size: -
v_call: TRBV7-3
j_call: TRBJ1-5
d_call: -
cdr3_aa: CASSLERTSPQHF
cdr3_nt: TGTGCCAGCAGCTTAGAGCGTACAAGCCCCCAGCATTTT

clone_size: -
v_call: TRBV2
j_call: TRBJ2-1
d_call: TRBD2
cdr3_aa: CASSERLAGPGEQFF
cdr3_nt: TGTGCCAGCAGTGAAAGGCTAGCGGGGCCCGGTGAGCAGTTCTTC

clone_size: few
v_call: TRBV19
j_call: TRBJ1-2
d_call: -
cdr3_aa: CASSIAPNYGYTF
cdr3_nt: TGTGCCAGTAGTATAGCCCCTAACTATGGCTACACCTTC

clone_size: -
v_call: TRBV20-1
j_call: TRBJ2-3
d_call: -
cdr3_aa: CSASPEDTQYF
cdr3_nt: TGCAGTGCTAGTCCGGAAGATACGCAGTATTTT

clone_size: -
v_call: TRBV5-1
j_call: TRBJ2-1
d_call: -
cdr3_aa: CASSLNWSPAGNEQFF
cdr3_nt: TGCGCCAGCAGCTTAAATTGGAGCCCGGCCGGGAATGAGCAGTTCTTC

clone_size: -
v_call: TRBV6-5
j_call: TRBJ1-1
d_call: -
cdr3_aa: CASNGLRNTEAFF
cdr3_nt: TGTGCCAGCAATGGGTTGAGGAACACTGAAGCTTTCTTT

clone_size: -
v_call: TRBV30
j_call: TRBJ1-6
d_call: -
cdr3_aa: CAWFIVADHNSPLHF
cdr3_nt: TGTGCCTGGTTTATTGTGGCGGATCATAATTCACCCCTCCACTTT

clone_size: -
v_call: TRBV11-2
j_call: TRBJ2-5
d_call: -
cdr3_aa: CASSLQRQETQYF
cdr3_nt: TGTGCCAGCAGCTTACAAAGGCAGGAGACCCAGTACTTC

clone_size: -
v_call: TRBV9
j_call: TRBJ1-1
d_call: -
cdr3_aa: CASSVVGWDTEAFF
cdr3_nt: TGTGCCAGCAGCGTAGTAGGGTGGGACACTGAAGCTTTCTTT

clone_size: few
v_call: TRBV6-6
j_call: TRBJ2-6
d_call: TRBD1
cdr3_aa: CASSRQGTSGANVLTF
cdr3_nt: TGTGCCAGCAGTCGACAGGGCACCTCTGGGGCCAACGTCCTGACTTTC

clone_size: -
v_call: TRBV2
j_call: TRBJ1-2
d_call: -
cdr3_aa: CASSSGTAYGYTF
cdr3_nt: TGTGCCAGCAGCTCCGGGACGGCCTATGGCTACACCTTC

clone_size: -
v_call: TRBV21-1
j_call: TRBJ2-5
d_call: -
cdr3_aa: CASSRTRRQTKFQETQYF
cdr3_nt: TGTGCCAGCAGCAGAACCCGAAGACAGACTAAATTCCAAGAGACCCAGTACTTC

clone_size: -
v_call: TRBV5-4
j_call: TRBJ2-5
d_call: TRBD2
cdr3_aa: CASSPPEAGGRETQYF
cdr3_nt: TGTGCCAGCAGCCCACCGGAGGCGGGGGGGCGGGAGACCCAGTACTTC

clone_size: -
v_call: TRBV7-9
j_call: TRBJ2-7
d_call: TRBD1
cdr3_aa: CASSRQGYEQYF
cdr3_nt: TGTGCCAGCAGCAGACAGGGTTACGAGCAGTACTTC

clone_size: -
v_call: TRBV24-1
j_call: TRBJ1-1
d_call: -
cdr3_aa: CATSDLGQGYTEAFF
cdr3_nt: TGTGCCACCAGTGATTTGGGGCAGGGCTACACTGAAGCTTTCTTT

clone_size: -
v_call: TRBV6-6
j_call: TRBJ1-6
d_call: -
cdr3_aa: CASSRSGPTYNSPLHF
cdr3_nt: TGTGCCAGCAGTCGATCAGGGCCTACTTACAATTCACCCCTCCACTTT

clone_size: -
v_call: TRBV10-3
j_call: TRBJ2-7
d_call: -
cdr3_aa: CAISDRLTYEQYF
cdr3_nt: TGTGCCATCAGTGATCGGTTGACCTACGAGCAGTACTTC

clone_size: -
v_call: TRBV4-3
j_call: TRBJ1-4
d_call: TRBD1
cdr3_aa: CASSQDGTGLREKLFF
cdr3_nt: TGCGCCAGCAGCCAAGATGGGACAGGGTTGCGGGAAAAACTGTTTTTT

clone_size: -
v_call: TRBV4-2
j_call: TRBJ1-4
d_call: TRBD1
cdr3_aa: CASSHHRGTNEKLFF
cdr3_nt: TGTGCCAGCAGCCATCACAGGGGGACTAATGAAAAACTGTTTTTT

clone_size: -
v_call: TRBV4-2
j_call: TRBJ1-4
d_call: TRBD1
cdr3_aa: CASSQGQGGNEKLFF
cdr3_nt: TGTGCCAGCAGCCAAGGACAGGGGGGCAACGAAAAACTGTTTTTT

clone_size: -
v_call: TRBV5-6
j_call: TRBJ2-7
d_call: -
cdr3_aa: CASSLREYPPYEQYF
cdr3_nt: TGTGCCAGCAGCTTGAGAGAGTATCCCCCCTACGAGCAGTACTTC

clone_size: -
v_call: TRBV18
j_call: TRBJ1-4
d_call: TRBD1
cdr3_aa: CASSLGTGATNEKLFF
cdr3_nt: TGTGCCAGCTCACTAGGGACAGGCGCAACTAATGAAAAACTGTTTTTT